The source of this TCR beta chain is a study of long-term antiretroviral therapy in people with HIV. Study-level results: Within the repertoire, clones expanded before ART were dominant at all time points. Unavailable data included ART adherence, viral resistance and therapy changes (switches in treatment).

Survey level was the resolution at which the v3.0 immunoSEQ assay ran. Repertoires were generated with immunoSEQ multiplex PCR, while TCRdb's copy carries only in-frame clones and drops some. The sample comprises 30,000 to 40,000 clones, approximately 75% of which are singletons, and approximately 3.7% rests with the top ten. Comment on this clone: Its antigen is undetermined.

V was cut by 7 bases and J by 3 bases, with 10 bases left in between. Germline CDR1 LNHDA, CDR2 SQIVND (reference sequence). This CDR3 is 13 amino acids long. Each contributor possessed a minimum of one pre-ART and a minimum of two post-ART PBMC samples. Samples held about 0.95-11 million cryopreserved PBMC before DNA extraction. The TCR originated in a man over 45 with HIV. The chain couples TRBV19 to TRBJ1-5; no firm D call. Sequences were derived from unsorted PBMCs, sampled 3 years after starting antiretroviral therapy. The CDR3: CASKVNFNQPQHF. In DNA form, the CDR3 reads TGTGCCAGTAAGGTCAACTTCAATCAGCCCCAGCATTTT.